These T cell receptor beta chains were read from a single sample in a study of T cells expressing NK-cell markers. TCRdb reprocessed the 5' RACE reads and stores each CDR3 protein as one record, lacking DNA. The sample data list fewer than 400,000 distinct CDR3 sequences. The sequencing input was blood T cells: a sorted CD56 or NKG2C T cell subset, CD4+ or CD8+ T cells, or bulk PBMC T cells (not recorded which). Source of these receptors: a man between 18 and 69 years old in good health. Each CDR3 is given with its conserved first and last residue. Fields, in order: J gene, V gene, CDR3 protein.

j_call: TRBJ2-5
v_call: TRBV7-8
cdr3_aa: CASSFRRARVETQYF

j_call: TRBJ1-4
v_call: TRBV7-9
cdr3_aa: CASSLQGGGEKLFF

j_call: TRBJ2-7
v_call: TRBV4-2
cdr3_aa: CASSQDTRRADEQYF

j_call: TRBJ2-5
v_call: TRBV12-3/TRBV12-4
cdr3_aa: CASSRTDRGQETQYF

j_call: TRBJ2-1
v_call: TRBV6-1
cdr3_aa: CASSQGWGTRYNEQFF

j_call: TRBJ2-1
v_call: TRBV5-1
cdr3_aa: CASKPGYLTGNEQFF

j_call: TRBJ1-1
v_call: TRBV18
cdr3_aa: CASSPPDGANTEAFF

j_call: TRBJ2-2
v_call: TRBV6-5
cdr3_aa: CASSYPTGYYVAGELFF

j_call: TRBJ1-5
v_call: TRBV2
cdr3_aa: CASSREGSNQPQHF

j_call: TRBJ1-5
v_call: TRBV28
cdr3_aa: CASTFMGGAGQPQHF

j_call: TRBJ1-4
v_call: TRBV29-1
cdr3_aa: CSVAGQSSTNEKLFF

j_call: TRBJ1-2
v_call: TRBV7-9
cdr3_aa: CASSSRTGGYTF

j_call: TRBJ2-5
v_call: TRBV3-1
cdr3_aa: CASSPGPGGLWETQYF

j_call: TRBJ2-1
v_call: TRBV20-1
cdr3_aa: CSAREEGTSNLDEQFF

j_call: TRBJ1-2
v_call: TRBV25-1
cdr3_aa: CASSVQGQNLSSNYGYTF

j_call: TRBJ2-2
v_call: TRBV5-1
cdr3_aa: CASSLWLAGSSSTGELFF

j_call: TRBJ1-6
v_call: TRBV10-3
cdr3_aa: CAISERDGNTSPLHF

j_call: TRBJ2-5
v_call: TRBV5-6
cdr3_aa: CASSFQRSETQYF

j_call: TRBJ1-1
v_call: TRBV5-1
cdr3_aa: CASSLGYRGITEAFF

j_call: TRBJ2-1
v_call: TRBV6-1
cdr3_aa: CAAAHPGRDEQFF

j_call: TRBJ1-6
v_call: TRBV12-3/TRBV12-4
cdr3_aa: CASSSQGPTYNSPLHF

j_call: TRBJ2-6
v_call: TRBV7-8
cdr3_aa: CASSVRGGRANVLTF

j_call: TRBJ2-1
v_call: TRBV29-1
cdr3_aa: CSVYSTPRSNEQFF

j_call: TRBJ1-1
v_call: TRBV12-3/TRBV12-4
cdr3_aa: CASSSYGQARTEAFF

j_call: TRBJ2-4
v_call: TRBV28
cdr3_aa: CASSVPGQQYF

j_call: TRBJ2-2
v_call: TRBV7-2
cdr3_aa: CASSFSSGSLVTGELFF

j_call: TRBJ2-2
v_call: TRBV12-3/TRBV12-4
cdr3_aa: CASIYRVIGTGELFF

j_call: TRBJ2-4
v_call: TRBV7-2
cdr3_aa: CASSLQGALDKNIQYF

j_call: TRBJ1-1
v_call: TRBV12-3/TRBV12-4
cdr3_aa: CASTPPLGLTEAFF